Presented here are 18 T cell receptor beta chains from one specimen sequenced in a study of OX40 agonist ivuxolimab in advanced cancers. The data were produced by immunoSEQ multiplex PCR, yet TCRdb's version contains in-frame clones alone and is incomplete. The sample shows about 72,000 clones, approximately 92% of them seen only once. Sequencing used CD4+ or CD8+ T cells sorted from blood, obtained in a trial of the OX40 agonist ivuxolimab. The origin of the receptors is an adult with an advanced solid tumor such as melanoma, head and neck, liver or kidney cancer.

The rearrangement links TRBV11-2 to TRBJ1-3; D unclear. Germline assignment: CDR1 SGHAT and CDR2 FQNNGV. V shed 3 bases and J shed 10 bases, with 13 bases lying between them. This CDR3 is 13 amino acids long. In nucleotides, the CDR3 is TGTGCCAGCAGCTTCGTCCGGACGGGTACCATATATTTT. This translates into CASSFVRTGTIYF. Based on the CDR3 plus reference TRBV11-2 and TRBJ1-3, the full variable domain is EAGVAQSPRYKIIEKRQSVAFWCNPISGHATLYWYQQILGQGPKLLIQFQNNGVVDDSQLPKDRFSAERLKGVDSTLKIQPAKLEDSAVYLCASSFVRTGTIYFGEGSWLTVV.

This chain uses TRBV6-6 with TRBJ2-2; no clear D. The CDR3 contains 15 residues. The V gene lost 2 bases and the J gene lost 2 bases, with 9 bases spanning the gap. Germline V gene sequence: CDR1 MNHNY, CDR2 SVGAGI (reference sequence). The CDR3 coding sequence is TGTGCCAGCAGTTACCCGGTGGGTAACACCGGGGAGCTGTTTTTT. It translates to CASSYPVGNTGELFF.

The chain links TRBV28 to TRBJ2-3; D possibly corresponds to TRBD1 (5 bases). Germline CDR1 and CDR2: MDHEN and SYDVKM. This CDR3 region has 12 residues. Trimming left V 4 bases short and J 6 bases short, with 8 bases between. In nucleotides, the CDR3 is TGTGCCAGCAGTTCGTCAGGGGATACGCAGTATTTT. It is translated as CASSSSGDTQYF.

The J gene is TRBJ1-1, the V gene TRBV5-1; D uncertain. V gave up 0 bases and J gave up 5 bases, with 11 bases separating them. From germline, CDR1 is SGHRS and CDR2 YFSETQ. The length of the CDR3 is 14 residues. The CDR3 spells CASSLATEETEAFF. The CDR3 coding sequence is TGCGCCAGCAGCTTGGCTACGGAGGAGACTGAAGCTTTCTTT.

The chain carries TRBV5-1 and TRBJ1-1, with D perhaps matching TRBD1 (6 bases). In germline, CDR1 is SGHRS, CDR2 YFSETQ. The CDR3 is made up of 14 amino acids. V lost 2 bases and J lost 1, with 9 bases in between. The CDR3: CASSLRDTNTEAFF. CDR3 bases: TGCGCCAGCAGCTTACGGGACACGAACACTGAAGCTTTCTTT. Using reference TRBV5-1 and TRBJ1-1 for the parts outside the CDR3, the full variable domain is KAGVTQTPRYLIKTRGQQVTLSCSPISGHRSVSWYQQTPGQGLQFLFEYFSETQRNKGNFPGRFSGRQFSNSRSEMNVSTLELGDSALYLCASSLRDTNTEAFFGQGTRLTVV.

The chain has TRBV2 and TRBJ1-2; D is possibly TRBD1 (6 bases). The V gene's germline CDR1 is SNHLY and CDR2 FYNNEI. Trimming took off 2 bases at V and 5 bases at J, with 18 bases between the two ends. The length of the CDR3 is 16 residues. The CDR3 DNA sequence: TGTGCCAGCAGTGAATTAATTGACAGGCCGGGTTATGGCTACACCTTC. Amino acid sequence: CASSELIDRPGYGYTF.

The rearrangement uses TRBV30 and TRBJ1-5, with 9 bases aligning to TRBD1. Germline values: CDR1 GTSNPN, CDR2 SVGIG (reference sequence). V was pared by 3 bases and J by 4 bases, with 4 bases of the junction left unmatched. This CDR3 contains 14 residues. The CDR3 here is CAWRGQGRNQPQHF. In DNA form, the CDR3 reads TGTGCCTGGAGGGGACAGGGTAGGAATCAGCCCCAGCATTTT.

The rearrangement links TRBV10-3 to TRBJ2-1, with 14 bases identical to TRBD2. Germline CDR1 is ENHRY and CDR2 is SYGVKD. CDR3 length equals 18 residues. V shed 5 bases, J shed 3 bases, and the junction held 9 bases outside the gene matches. The CDR3 bases are TGTGCCATCAGTAACTCGGGACTAGCGGGAGCTGACTACAATGAGCAGTTCTTC. Its protein product is CAISNSGLAGADYNEQFF.

The chain carries TRBV10-3 and TRBJ1-6, with 7 bases that match TRBD1. The CDR3 runs 18 residues. V lost 6 bases to trimming and J lost 7 bases; unmatched junction nucleotides: 18. Germline CDR1 reads ENHRY; CDR2 reads SYGVKD. CDR3: CAISPQGGGGPMNSPLHF. For the CDR3, the DNA is TGTGCCATCAGCCCTCAGGGGGGGGGAGGCCCTATGAATTCACCCCTCCACTTT.

This clone came up once. V usage is TRBV29-1 and J usage is TRBJ1-2, with D possibly being TRBD1 (5 bases). In germline, CDR1 is SQVTM, CDR2 ANQGSEA. The ends were cut back, 7 bases at V and 5 bases at J, with 17 bases in the middle. The CDR3 has 13 residues. The DNA for the CDR3 is TGCAGCGGTACCAGGGACTTTTCTTATGGCTACACCTTC. The encoded protein is CSGTRDFSYGYTF.

The rearrangement uses TRBV7-9 and TRBJ2-5; D not resolved. CDR3 length: 16 amino acids. Germline CDR1 and CDR2: SEHNR and FQNEAQ (reference sequence). The V and J ends lost 3 bases and 0 bases respectively, with 14 bases between them. The CDR3 here is CASSLGSTSYQETQYF. In nucleotides, the CDR3 is TGTGCCAGCAGCTTGGGCTCGACCTCGTACCAAGAGACCCAGTACTTC.

The V gene is TRBV4-2, the J gene TRBJ1-4; D is uncertain. V was cut by 0 bases and J by 5 bases, with 10 bases left in between. Germline V CDR1 and CDR2: LGHNA, YNFKEQ. This CDR3 is 15 amino acids long. CDR3 bases: TGTGCCAGCAGCCAAGATGGGGTTAAGAATGAAAAACTGTTTTTT. Translated: CASSQDGVKNEKLFF.

The genes are TRBV5-1 and TRBJ2-1; perhaps D is TRBD1 or TRBD2 (7 bases each). Per the germline V gene, CDR1 is SGHRS and CDR2 is YFSETQ. The V end lost 4 bases, the J end lost 0 bases, and 32 bases lay between the germline ends. The CDR3 spans 22 residues. The CDR3 coding sequence is TGCGCCAGCAGCCCAGACAGGGCGGCGGGAGAGGGACTTGGGCGCTCCTACAATGAGCAGTTCTTC. This sequence encodes CASSPDRAAGEGLGRSYNEQFF.

As to this clone: The junction differs from germline at one of its ends, possibly a read error. The chain recombines TRBV5-1 with TRBJ2-2; 9 nucleotides match TRBD2. Germline loops: CDR1 SGHRS, CDR2 YFSETQ. This CDR3 region has 15 residues. In DNA form, the CDR3 reads TGCGCCAGCAGCTTGGGACTAGCGGAAACCGGGGGGCTGTTTTTT. Translated, it gives CASSLGLAETGGLFF.

This chain connects TRBV5-1 to TRBJ1-1; TRBD1 aligns across 10 bases. Per germline, CDR1 SGHRS and CDR2 YFSETQ. J gave up 4 bases and V 1 base, and 4 bases lay outside the gene matches. This CDR3 has 15 residues. The CDR3 sequence: CASSLRTGGTTEAFF. In DNA, the CDR3 is TGCGCCAGCAGCTTGCGGACAGGGGGTACCACTGAAGCTTTCTTT. The entire variable domain, with the rest obtained from reference TRBV5-1 and TRBJ1-1, is as follows: KAGVTQTPRYLIKTRGQQVTLSCSPISGHRSVSWYQQTPGQGLQFLFEYFSETQRNKGNFPGRFSGRQFSNSRSEMNVSTLELGDSALYLCASSLRTGGTTEAFFGQGTRLTVV.

This clone was counted only a few times. In nucleotides, the CDR3 is TGCAGTGCTAGAGCTGAGGGGGGCTACACCTTC. Its translation is CSARAEGGYTF. This sequence joins TRBV20-1 and TRBJ1-2; possibly TRBD1 for D (5 bases). V was pared by 1 base and J by 8 bases, with 8 bases between. CDR1 is DFQATT and CDR2 is SNEGSKA in the germline V gene (reference sequence). This CDR3 comprises 11 residues.

This chain connects TRBV27 to TRBJ1-4, with 7 bases lining up with TRBD1. Unmatched junction bases numbered 7, after V lost 4 bases and J lost 8 bases. This CDR3 has 14 residues. Germline CDR1 is MNHEY and CDR2 is SMNVEV (reference sequence). The CDR3 nucleotides are TGTGCCAGCAGTTGGAAGGGGGCGGGCGAAAAACTGTTTTTT. The encoded protein is CASSWKGAGEKLFF.

This clone came up once. The same CDR3 is also encoded by other DNA sequences in this sample. This chain links TRBV4-1 with TRBJ1-3, with unresolved D. CDR1 is MGHRA and CDR2 is YSYEKL in the germline V gene. The CDR3 contains 12 residues. Trimming stripped 0 bases from V and 4 bases from J, with 1 base between. The CDR3 bases are TGCGCCAGCAGCCAAGAAGGAAACACCATATATTTT. This sequence encodes CASSQEGNTIYF.